What follows are 23 T cell receptor beta chains derived from one specimen sequenced in a study of blood T cell repertoires in COVID-19. Clones were sequenced by immunoSEQ multiplex PCR, and TCRdb holds only the in-frame ones, with some missing. The sample holds 200,000 to 250,000 clones; roughly four fifths are singletons and the top ten take about a tenth. Sequences were obtained from PBMCs or T cells enriched from blood (not recorded which). The receptors here all came from a man between 35 and 55 years old who had recovered from COVID-19.

This rearrangement joins TRBV5-6 to TRBJ1-2; D may be TRBD1 (5 bases). CDR3 length: 14 residues. V was pared by 4 bases and J by 4 bases, with 14 bases between. Germline lookup yields CDR1 SGHDT and CDR2 YYEEEE. The CDR3 spells CASSRMGQFYGYTF. Written as DNA, the CDR3 is TGTGCCAGCAGCCGAATGGGGCAGTTCTATGGCTACACCTTC.

This chain uses TRBV7-9 with TRBJ2-7, with 15 bases matching TRBD2. The CDR3 contains 19 residues. With V trimmed by 5 bases and J by 6 bases, 17 bases remained unmatched. Germline lookup yields CDR1 SEHNR and CDR2 FQNEAQ (reference sequence). The CDR3 is CASSPFGLAGGPWFLEQYF. The DNA for the CDR3 is TGTGCCAGCAGCCCATTCGGACTAGCGGGAGGGCCTTGGTTTCTCGAGCAGTACTTC.

V gene TRBV28 combines with J gene TRBJ2-7; 11 nucleotides agree with TRBD1. J was trimmed by 3 bases and V by 8 bases; bases with no gene match: 9. The CDR3 totals 15 residues. Looked up from germline, CDR1 is MDHEN and CDR2 is SYDVKM. The CDR3 nucleotides read TGTGCCAGCTCTATCCCGGGACAGGGGGTCTACGAGCAGTACTTC. Its translation is CASSIPGQGVYEQYF. The variable domain in full, with the rest retrieved from reference TRBV28 and TRBJ2-7, is DVKVTQSSRYLVKRTGEKVFLECVQDMDHENMFWYRQDPGLGLRLIYFSYDVKMKEKGDIPEGYSVSREKKERFSLILESASTNQTSMYLCASSIPGQGVYEQYFGPGTRLTVT.

The chain joins TRBV5-1 to TRBJ1-1, with 7 bases matching TRBD1. From germline, CDR1 is SGHRS and CDR2 YFSETQ. The V gene end was trimmed by 0 bases and the J gene end by 3 bases; junction bases not matched to a gene: 5. CDR3 length: 15 amino acids. CDR3 nucleotides: TGCGCCAGCAGCTTGGGACAGGGAAGGGACACTGAAGCTTTCTTT. Residues: CASSLGQGRDTEAFF. Combining the CDR3 with reference TRBV5-1 and TRBJ1-1 gives the whole variable domain KAGVTQTPRYLIKTRGQQVTLSCSPISGHRSVSWYQQTPGQGLQFLFEYFSETQRNKGNFPGRFSGRQFSNSRSEMNVSTLELGDSALYLCASSLGQGRDTEAFFGQGTRLTVV.

The sample holds one count of this clone. The chain has TRBV10-3 and TRBJ2-7; TRBD2 matches 8 bases. Germline trimming cut 4 bases from V and 3 bases from J; bases unmatched to any gene: 14. The CDR3 extends over 17 amino acids. CDR1 and CDR2 from the germline V gene are ENHRY and SYGVKD. CDR3 loop: CAISGDPGGRGDYEQYF. The CDR3 nucleotides read TGTGCCATCAGTGGAGACCCCGGGGGGCGGGGGGACTACGAGCAGTACTTC.

The chain has TRBV12-3 or TRBV12-4 and TRBJ2-5; TRBD2 is a possible D gene (5 bases). The CDR3 spans 13 residues. The germline V and J ends were trimmed by 3 bases and 4 bases, with 9 bases remaining between them. CDR3 DNA: TGTGCCAGCAGTTTTGCAGAGGGAGAGACCCAGTACTTC. Translation: CASSFAEGETQYF.

The V and J genes are TRBV7-9 and TRBJ1-3, with 9 bases that match TRBD1. With V trimmed by 2 bases and J by 8 bases, 10 bases remained unmatched. Germline CDR1 SEHNR, CDR2 FQNEAQ (reference sequence). This CDR3 has 16 residues. CDR3 sequence (DNA): TGTGCCAGCAGCTTAAACAGGGGGCAGTTCGGGGACACCATATATTTT. Translation gives CASSLNRGQFGDTIYF.

V usage is TRBV5-4 and J usage is TRBJ2-3; TRBD1 is a possible D gene (5 bases). CDR3 size: 16 residues. V was clipped by 4 bases and J by 1 base, with 16 bases between them. CDR1 is SGHNT, CDR2 YYREEE, per germline (reference sequence). CDR3 loop: CASSPPRVMGTDTQYF. The CDR3 DNA follows: TGTGCCAGCAGCCCTCCCAGGGTTATGGGCACAGATACGCAGTATTTT. Supplemented by reference TRBV5-4 and TRBJ2-3, the full variable domain reads ETGVTQSPTHLIKTRGQQVTLRCSSQSGHNTVSWYQQALGQGPQFIFQYYREEENGRGNFPPRFSGLQFPNYSSELNVNALELDDSALYLCASSPPRVMGTDTQYFGPGTRLTVL.

In this sample, this clone turned up once. The chain recombines TRBV18 with TRBJ1-2; D is perhaps TRBD1 (5 bases). This CDR3 comprises 14 residues. V lost 3 bases and J lost 4, with 12 bases in between. Germline V gene data show CDR1 as KGHSH and CDR2 as LQKENI. The CDR3, as DNA: TGTGCCAGCTCACCGGCAGGGAACATCTATGGCTACACCTTC. It specifies CASSPAGNIYGYTF.

The chain uses TRBV19 and TRBJ2-2; weak D call: TRBD2 (6 bases). The V gene's germline CDR1 is LNHDA and CDR2 SQIVND (reference sequence). This CDR3 is 15 amino acids long. Trimming shortened V by 4 bases and J by 3 bases, and 12 bases separated the two germline ends. The CDR3 sequence is CASSTSGWDTGELFF. CDR3 coding DNA: TGTGCCAGTAGTACCAGCGGGTGGGACACCGGGGAGCTGTTTTTT. Full variable domain (rest looked up from reference TRBV19 and TRBJ2-2): DGGITQSPKYLFRKEGQNVTLSCEQNLNHDAMYWYRQDPGQGLRLIYYSQIVNDFQKGDIAEGYSVSREKKESFPLTVTSAQKNPTAFYLCASSTSGWDTGELFFGEGSRLTVL.

For this clone: A read error may account for a junction end that differs from germline. Other DNA sequences of this sample code for an identical CDR3. V usage is TRBV4-1 and J usage is TRBJ1-1; D not resolved. This CDR3 region has 15 residues. Per germline, CDR1 MGHRA and CDR2 YSYEKL. In DNA, the CDR3 is TGCGCCAGCAGCCAAGATCAATCAGTGAATACTGAAGCTTTCTTT. Encoded protein: CASSQDQSVNTEAFF.

This clone was counted a few times. This chain joins TRBV5-4 and TRBJ2-7, with D tentatively TRBD1 (6 bases). Germline assignment: CDR1 SGHNT and CDR2 YYREEE (reference sequence). This CDR3 region has 13 residues. Trimming took off 4 bases at V and 7 bases at J, with 15 bases between the two ends. This CDR3 reads CASSVDSTGEQYF. CDR3 in DNA: TGTGCCAGCAGCGTGGACAGTACGGGGGAGCAGTACTTC.

This chain connects TRBV7-2 to TRBJ2-1; 9 nucleotides align to TRBD2. Germline V gives CDR1 SGHTA, CDR2 FQGNSA. The CDR3 totals 18 residues. V shed 7 bases and J 5 bases; nucleotides not matched to a gene: 18. The CDR3 here is CASTILREGFFSDNEQFF. For the CDR3, the DNA is TGTGCCAGCACCATCCTGCGGGAGGGATTCTTCAGCGACAATGAGCAGTTCTTC.

The chain carries TRBV6-2 or TRBV6-3 and TRBJ2-7; TRBD2 agrees at 10 bases. J was trimmed by 3 bases and V by 0 bases; bases with no gene match: 14. Germline V lookup: CDR1 MNHEY, CDR2 SVGEGT. The CDR3 has 19 residues. CDR3 protein: CASSYSIIRASGGIYEQYF. As DNA, the CDR3 is TGTGCCAGCAGTTACTCGATAATTCGGGCTAGCGGGGGCATCTACGAGCAGTACTTC.

This sequence joins TRBV6-5 and TRBJ2-1, with D perhaps matching TRBD2 (5 bases). V was clipped by 2 bases and J by 9 bases, with 14 bases between them. Per germline, CDR1 MNHEY and CDR2 SVGAGI. The length of the CDR3 is 14 residues. DNA for the CDR3: TGTGCCAGCAGTTACACTAGGTTGCTCAGTGAGCAGTTCTTC. This codes for CASSYTRLLSEQFF.

The chain has TRBV5-1 and TRBJ2-7; D ambiguous. Trimming removed 1 base from V and 7 bases from J, with 18 bases in between. The germline V gene encodes CDR1 SGHRS and CDR2 YFSETQ. The CDR3 runs 15 residues. CDR3 bases: TGCGCCAGCAGCTTGACATCACCTGAGCTAGGAGAGCAGTACTTC. This encodes CASSLTSPELGEQYF.

This clone was detected once. The chain links TRBV5-1 to TRBJ2-1, with D possibly matching TRBD2 (5 bases). Germline V gene lookup returns CDR1 SGHRS and CDR2 YFSETQ. The CDR3 sequence is 16 residues long. V was clipped by 1 base and J by 7 bases, with 18 bases between them. Written as DNA, the CDR3 is TGCGCCAGCAGCTTGAATATTGCGGGCAGGCAGAATGAGCAGTTCTTC. Amino acid sequence: CASSLNIAGRQNEQFF.

This rearrangement joins TRBV9 to TRBJ2-4; D unclear. The CDR3 runs 13 residues. CDR1 and CDR2 (germline): SGDLS, YYNGEE. The germline V and J ends were trimmed by 0 bases and 6 bases, with 7 bases remaining between them. CDR3 sequence: CASSVGAGNIQYF. For the CDR3, the DNA is TGTGCCAGCAGCGTAGGTGCCGGAAACATTCAGTACTTC.

The chain carries TRBV5-8 and TRBJ2-7; maybe TRBD1 (5 bases). Germline lookup yields CDR1 SGHTS and CDR2 YDEGEE. The CDR3 contains 15 residues. V was clipped by 1 base and J by 4 bases, with 15 bases between them. CDR3 DNA sequence: TGTGCCAGCAGCTTGCATCCCGCAGGGCTTTACGAGCAGTACTTC. Translating it yields CASSLHPAGLYEQYF.

CDR3 sequence reads: CAWVGGLAFQETQYF. CDR3 coding DNA: TGTGCCTGGGTGGGGGGACTAGCCTTCCAAGAGACCCAGTACTTC. The rearrangement uses TRBV30 and TRBJ2-5; 9 bases line up with TRBD2. The CDR3 loop spans 15 amino acids. From germline, CDR1 is GTSNPN and CDR2 SVGIG (reference sequence). V trimming: 5 bases; J trimming: 1 base; junction bases outside the gene matches: 8.

The rearrangement joins TRBV19 to TRBJ2-2; D might be TRBD2 (6 bases). This CDR3 has 14 amino acids. V lost 3 bases and J 4 bases, leaving 9 bases between the germline ends. From germline, CDR1 is LNHDA and CDR2 SQIVND (reference sequence). As DNA, the CDR3 is TGTGCCAGTAGTATGGAGGGGTTCACCGGGGAGCTGTTTTTT. This codes for CASSMEGFTGELFF.

The chain combines TRBV23-1 with TRBJ1-5, with 8 bases lining up with TRBD1. TRBV23-1 is sorted into the ORF group, with uncertain function. The CDR3 runs 18 residues. J was trimmed by 3 bases and V by 3 bases; bases with no gene match: 13. Here the CDR3 reads CASSHSDRVSGVNQPQHF. In DNA form, the CDR3 reads TGCGCCAGCAGTCATTCGGACAGGGTCTCTGGTGTCAATCAGCCCCAGCATTTT.

The chain has TRBV30 and TRBJ2-7; tentative D call: TRBD1 (6 bases). Germline V gene data show CDR1 as GTSNPN and CDR2 as SVGIG (reference sequence). The CDR3 covers 11 residues. Between the trimmed V and J ends, which lost 6 bases and 3 bases, there was a span of 9 bases. The CDR3, as DNA: TGTGCCTGCGGACAGCGCTACGAGCAGTACTTC. This translates into CACGQRYEQYF. The complete variable domain, with remaining parts taken from reference TRBV30 and TRBJ2-7, reads SQTIHQWPATLVQPVGSPLSLECTVEGTSNPNLYWYRQAAGRGLQLLFYSVGIGQISSEVPQNLSASRPQDRQFILSSKKLLLSDSGFYLCACGQRYEQYFGPGTRLTVT.